One sample yielded the 17 T cell receptor beta chains listed below, sequenced in a study of CD8+ T cells in alopecia areata. Treatment indicated: oral pan-JAK inhibitor, 5-10 mg twice daily. Sequencing templates came from extracted RNA that was reverse transcribed into cDNA. Generated by immunoSEQ multiplex PCR, the TCRdb table keeps only in-frame clones and is missing some. This sample has about 200,000 clones, with roughly 60% found just once. The source material was CD4+ T cells sorted from blood, sampled at week 24, from a patient treated with tofacitinib. These receptors were taken from a human donor with alopecia areata.

The CDR3 region has the DNA TGTGCCAGTAGTATCGAATACCGGGGTCATGGCTACACCTTC. Its translation: CASSIEYRGHGYTF. The V and J genes are TRBV19 and TRBJ1-2; D remains ambiguous. Germline V gives CDR1 LNHDA, CDR2 SQIVND (reference sequence). The CDR3 is 14 residues long. V was cut by 3 bases and J by 6 bases, with 14 bases left in between.

The chain couples TRBV7-8 to TRBJ2-7; 10 bases align to TRBD1. Trimming cost V 5 bases and J 7 bases; bases outside gene matches: 11. Per germline, CDR1 SGHVS and CDR2 FQNEAQ. The CDR3 extends over 15 amino acids. CDR3 amino acids: CASSGGTGAYREQYF. The CDR3 nucleotides read TGTGCCAGCAGCGGTGGGACAGGGGCGTATCGGGAGCAGTACTTC.

V and J are TRBV6-1 and TRBJ2-3; D is ambiguous. V lost 3 bases and J 3 bases, leaving 13 bases between the germline ends. The germline CDR1 and CDR2 sequences are MNHNS and SASEGT. The CDR3 loop spans 15 amino acids. For the CDR3, the DNA is TGTGCCAGCAGTGATTCGGGCAGGCCAACAGATACGCAGTATTTT. Translating it yields CASSDSGRPTDTQYF.

This sequence joins TRBV7-9 and TRBJ1-1, with D unclear. V was clipped by 1 base and J by 6 bases, with 18 bases between them. CDR3 length: 16 amino acids. In germline, CDR1 is SEHNR, CDR2 FQNEAQ (reference sequence). CDR3 residues: CASSLVFGEGSAEAFF. CDR3 coding DNA: TGTGCCAGCAGCTTAGTTTTCGGGGAGGGTAGCGCTGAAGCTTTCTTT.

The chain combines TRBV7-2 with TRBJ2-7; perhaps TRBD2 as D (5 bases). The CDR3 loop spans 12 amino acids. V dropped 9 bases and J dropped 6 bases, with 15 bases sitting between them. Germline V gives CDR1 SGHTA, CDR2 FQGNSA. The CDR3 loop is CASGRAVGEQYF. CDR3 nucleotides: TGTGCCAGTGGGCGGGCGGTTGGCGAGCAGTACTTC.

This clone has more than one count but fewer than ten. The chain links TRBV27 to TRBJ1-5, with 10 bases lining up with TRBD1. This CDR3 is built from 17 residues. J gave up 1 base and V 6 bases, and 9 bases lay outside the gene matches. Germline V lookup: CDR1 MNHEY, CDR2 SMNVEV (reference sequence). The CDR3 loop reads CASRKGTGEPSNQPQHF. CDR3 DNA sequence: TGTGCCAGCAGGAAAGGGACAGGGGAGCCAAGCAATCAGCCCCAGCATTTT.

This clone was recorded only once. This chain uses TRBV30 with TRBJ1-1; D is perhaps TRBD1 (5 bases). Germline CDR1 reads GTSNPN; CDR2 reads SVGIG (reference sequence). V was pared by 4 bases and J by 0 bases, with 9 bases between. CDR3 size: 13 residues. CDR3 DNA sequence: TGTGCCTGGAACGGGGGATTGAACACTGAAGCTTTCTTT. This translates into CAWNGGLNTEAFF.

This clone was detected a few times. The J gene is TRBJ2-7, the V gene TRBV6-1, with D perhaps TRBD1 or TRBD2 (5 bases each). Trimming cost V 8 bases and J 5 bases, with 16 bases left between them. This CDR3 has 13 residues. Germline loops: CDR1 MNHNS, CDR2 SASEGT. The CDR3 region is CASGDSQGHEQYF. Written as DNA, the CDR3 is TGTGCCAGCGGCGATTCTCAGGGACACGAGCAGTACTTC.

The rearrangement links TRBV7-2 to TRBJ2-1, with TRBD2 identical over 9 bases. CDR1 SGHTA and CDR2 FQGNSA come from the germline V gene. J gave up 10 bases and V 1 base, and 8 bases lay outside the gene matches. CDR3 size: 15 residues. The CDR3, as DNA: TGTGCCAGCAGCTTAGAGGCTAGCGGGGAGCGGGAGCAGTTCTTC. This sequence encodes CASSLEASGEREQFF.

As concerns this clone: This same CDR3 is encoded by further DNA sequences in the sample. The CDR3 here is CASSPRGLDTEAFF. The CDR3 DNA is TGTGCCAGCTCACCGCGGGGGCTCGACACTGAAGCTTTCTTT. This chain links TRBV18 with TRBJ1-1; tentative D call: TRBD1 (6 bases). The CDR3 consists of 14 residues. Deletions cut 3 bases from V and 3 bases from J, with 11 bases between. Germline V CDR1 and CDR2: KGHSH, LQKENI.

This chain connects TRBV9 to TRBJ2-5; D perhaps matches TRBD2 (5 bases). The V and J ends lost 0 bases and 1 base respectively, with 10 bases between them. Germline CDR1 SGDLS, CDR2 YYNGEE. The CDR3 covers 15 residues. CDR3 DNA sequence: TGTGCCAGCAGCGTAGTCGGAGGAGGCCAAGAGACCCAGTACTTC. Residues: CASSVVGGGQETQYF.

J is TRBJ1-5 and V is TRBV30; 7 nucleotides align to TRBD1. The V segment lost 2 bases and the J segment 0 bases; nucleotides outside the gene matches: 1. Germline V gives CDR1 GTSNPN, CDR2 SVGIG (reference sequence). This CDR3 has 14 residues. The CDR3, as DNA: TGTGCCTGGAGTACAGGGGCTAGCAATCAGCCCCAGCATTTT. Amino acids: CAWSTGASNQPQHF.

The chain employs TRBV30 and TRBJ1-4; D is uncertain. V was clipped by 7 bases and J by 7 bases, with 13 bases between them. The V gene's germline CDR1 is GTSNPN and CDR2 SVGIG (reference sequence). The CDR3 contains 12 residues. The CDR3 spells CALLTGSEKLFF. Here the CDR3 DNA reads TGTGCCTTACTCACTGGTAGTGAAAAACTGTTTTTT. Variable domain in full (rest from reference TRBV30 and TRBJ1-4): SQTIHQWPATLVQPVGSPLSLECTVEGTSNPNLYWYRQAAGRGLQLLFYSVGIGQISSEVPQNLSASRPQDRQFILSSKKLLLSDSGFYLCALLTGSEKLFFGSGTQLSVL.

CDR3: CAWRTPGFEDGYTF. CDR3 nucleotides: TGTGCCTGGAGGACCCCAGGGTTTGAAGATGGCTACACCTTC. V usage is TRBV30 and J usage is TRBJ1-2, with D possibly matching TRBD1 (5 bases). In germline, CDR1 is GTSNPN, CDR2 SVGIG (reference sequence). With 3 bases removed from V and 6 bases from J, the gap between germline ends came to 17 bases. The length of the CDR3 is 14 residues.

The chain joins TRBV18 to TRBJ2-3; D might be TRBD1 (5 bases). The CDR3 has 17 residues. CDR1 KGHSH and CDR2 LQKENI come from the germline V gene. Between the trimmed V and J ends, which lost 2 bases and 0 bases, there was a span of 15 bases. CDR3 DNA sequence: TGTGCCAGCTCACCATTCAACAGGTTGGGTAGCACAGATACGCAGTATTTT. Translation gives CASSPFNRLGSTDTQYF.

The chain is built from TRBV7-9 and TRBJ2-3; unclear D gene. V lost 7 bases, J lost 0 bases, and 8 bases lay in between. The CDR3 is 13 residues long. Per the germline V gene, CDR1 is SEHNR and CDR2 is FQNEAQ (reference sequence). CDR3 bases: TGTGCCAGCAAGCTCGTTAGCACAGATACGCAGTATTTT. Residues: CASKLVSTDTQYF.

This clone was observed a single time. V and J are TRBV2 and TRBJ2-5, with a weak D call TRBD2 (5 bases). CDR3 length: 12 residues. Trimming took off 7 bases at V and 4 bases at J, with 10 bases between the two ends. Germline lookup yields CDR1 SNHLY and CDR2 FYNNEI. This CDR3 is CASKRAGETQYF. Written as DNA, the CDR3 is TGTGCCAGCAAGAGGGCGGGAGAGACCCAGTACTTC.